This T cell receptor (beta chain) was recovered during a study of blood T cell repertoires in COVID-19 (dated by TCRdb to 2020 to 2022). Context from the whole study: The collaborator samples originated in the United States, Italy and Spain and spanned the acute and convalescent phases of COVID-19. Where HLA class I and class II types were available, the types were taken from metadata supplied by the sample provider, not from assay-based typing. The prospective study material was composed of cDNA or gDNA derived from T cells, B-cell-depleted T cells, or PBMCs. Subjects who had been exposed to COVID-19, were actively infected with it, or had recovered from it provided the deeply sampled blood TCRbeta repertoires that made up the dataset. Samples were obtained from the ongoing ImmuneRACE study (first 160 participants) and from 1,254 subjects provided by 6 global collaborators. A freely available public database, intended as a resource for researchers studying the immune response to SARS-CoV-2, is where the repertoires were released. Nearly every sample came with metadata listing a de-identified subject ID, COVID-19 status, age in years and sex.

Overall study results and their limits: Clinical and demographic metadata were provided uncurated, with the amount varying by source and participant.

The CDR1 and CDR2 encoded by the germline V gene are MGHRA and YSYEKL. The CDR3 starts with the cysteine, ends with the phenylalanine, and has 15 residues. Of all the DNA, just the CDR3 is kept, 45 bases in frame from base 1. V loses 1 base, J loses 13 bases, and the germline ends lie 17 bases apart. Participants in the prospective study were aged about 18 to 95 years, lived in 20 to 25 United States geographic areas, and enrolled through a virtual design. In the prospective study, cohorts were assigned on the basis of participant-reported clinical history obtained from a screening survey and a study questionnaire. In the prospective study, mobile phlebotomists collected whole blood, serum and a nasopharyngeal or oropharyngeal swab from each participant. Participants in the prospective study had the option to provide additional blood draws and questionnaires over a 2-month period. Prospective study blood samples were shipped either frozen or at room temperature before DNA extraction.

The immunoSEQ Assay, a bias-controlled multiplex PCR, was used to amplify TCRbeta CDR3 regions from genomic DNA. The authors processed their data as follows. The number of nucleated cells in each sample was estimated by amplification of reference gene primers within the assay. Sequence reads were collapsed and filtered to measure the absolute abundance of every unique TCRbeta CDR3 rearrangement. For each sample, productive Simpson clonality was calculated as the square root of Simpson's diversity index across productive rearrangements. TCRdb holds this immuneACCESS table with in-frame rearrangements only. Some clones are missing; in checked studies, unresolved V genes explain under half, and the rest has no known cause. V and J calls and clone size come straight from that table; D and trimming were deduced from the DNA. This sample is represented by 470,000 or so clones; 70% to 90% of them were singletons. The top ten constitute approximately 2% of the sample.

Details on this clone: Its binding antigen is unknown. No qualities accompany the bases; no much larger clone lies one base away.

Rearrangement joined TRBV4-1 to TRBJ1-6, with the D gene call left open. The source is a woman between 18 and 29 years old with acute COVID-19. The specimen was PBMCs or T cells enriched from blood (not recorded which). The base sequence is TGCGCCAGCAGCCAAGTGTCAGTCGCGGGGAGTCCCCTCCACTTT. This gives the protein CASSQVSVAGSPLHF.